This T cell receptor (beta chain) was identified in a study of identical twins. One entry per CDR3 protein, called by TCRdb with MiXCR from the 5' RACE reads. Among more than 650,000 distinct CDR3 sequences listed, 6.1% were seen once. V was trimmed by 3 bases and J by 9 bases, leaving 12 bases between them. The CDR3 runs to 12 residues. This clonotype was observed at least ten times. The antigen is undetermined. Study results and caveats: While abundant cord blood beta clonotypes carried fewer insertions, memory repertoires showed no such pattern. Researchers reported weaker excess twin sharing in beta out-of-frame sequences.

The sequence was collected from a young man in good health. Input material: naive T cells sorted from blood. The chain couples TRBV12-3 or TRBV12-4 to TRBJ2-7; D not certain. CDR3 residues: CASSFKQLVQYF. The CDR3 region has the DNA TGTGCCAGCAGTTTCAAACAGTTGGTGCAGTACTTC.